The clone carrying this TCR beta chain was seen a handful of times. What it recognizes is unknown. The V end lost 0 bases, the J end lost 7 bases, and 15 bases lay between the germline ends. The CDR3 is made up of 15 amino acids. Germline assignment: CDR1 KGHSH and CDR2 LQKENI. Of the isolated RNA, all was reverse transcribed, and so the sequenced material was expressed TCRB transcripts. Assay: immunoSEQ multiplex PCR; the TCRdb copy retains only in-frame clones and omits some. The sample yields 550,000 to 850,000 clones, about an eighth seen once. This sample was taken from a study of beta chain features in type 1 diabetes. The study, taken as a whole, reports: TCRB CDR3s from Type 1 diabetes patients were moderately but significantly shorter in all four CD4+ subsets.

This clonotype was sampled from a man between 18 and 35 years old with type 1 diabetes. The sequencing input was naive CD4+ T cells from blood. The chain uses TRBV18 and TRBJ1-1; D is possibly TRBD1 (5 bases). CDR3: CASSPPPGTTGEAFF. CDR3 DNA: TGTGCCAGCTCACCACCCCCTGGGACCACGGGTGAAGCTTTCTTT. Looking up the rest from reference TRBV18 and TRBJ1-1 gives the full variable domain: NAGVMQNPRHLVRRRGQEARLRCSPMKGHSHVYWYRQLPEEGLKFMVYLQKENIIDESGMPKERFSAEFPKEGPSILRIQQVVRGDSAAYFCASSPPPGTTGEAFFGQGTRLTVV.